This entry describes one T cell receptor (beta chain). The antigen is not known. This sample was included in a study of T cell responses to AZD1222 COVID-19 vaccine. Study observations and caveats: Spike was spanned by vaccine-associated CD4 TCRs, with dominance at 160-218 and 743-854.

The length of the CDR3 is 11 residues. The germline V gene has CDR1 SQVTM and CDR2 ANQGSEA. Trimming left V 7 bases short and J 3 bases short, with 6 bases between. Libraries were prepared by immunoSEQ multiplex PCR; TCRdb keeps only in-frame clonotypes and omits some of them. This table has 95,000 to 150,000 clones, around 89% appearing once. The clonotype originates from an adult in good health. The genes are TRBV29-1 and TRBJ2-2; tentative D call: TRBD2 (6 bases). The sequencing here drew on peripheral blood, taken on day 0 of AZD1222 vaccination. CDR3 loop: CSGGDTGELFF. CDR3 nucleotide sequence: TGCAGCGGGGGGGACACCGGGGAGCTGTTTTTT.